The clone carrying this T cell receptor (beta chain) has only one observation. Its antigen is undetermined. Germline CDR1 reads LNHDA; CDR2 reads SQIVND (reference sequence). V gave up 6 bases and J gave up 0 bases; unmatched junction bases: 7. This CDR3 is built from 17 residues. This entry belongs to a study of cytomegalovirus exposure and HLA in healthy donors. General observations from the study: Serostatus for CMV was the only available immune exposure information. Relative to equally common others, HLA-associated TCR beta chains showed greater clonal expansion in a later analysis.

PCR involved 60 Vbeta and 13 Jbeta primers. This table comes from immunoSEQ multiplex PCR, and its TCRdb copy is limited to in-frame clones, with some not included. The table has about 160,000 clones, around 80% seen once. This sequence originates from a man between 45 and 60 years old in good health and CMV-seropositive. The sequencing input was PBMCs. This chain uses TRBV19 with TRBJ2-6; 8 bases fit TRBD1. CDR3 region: CASSPQGAFSGANVLTF. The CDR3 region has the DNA TGTGCCAGTAGCCCCCAGGGGGCCTTCTCTGGGGCCAACGTCCTGACTTTC.